This TCR beta chain was identified in a study of blood T cell repertoires in COVID-19. Study at large: Sources were T cells, B-cell-depleted T cells, or PBMCs; the material itself was cDNA or gDNA.

Everyone who took part was about 18 to 90 years old, and they came from about two dozen US areas. Membership in each cohort depended on participant-reported clinical history. CDR3 length: 13 amino acids. Germline V CDR1 and CDR2: SQVTM, ANQGSEA. V was trimmed by 4 bases and J by 2 bases, leaving 10 bases between them. The data were produced by immunoSEQ multiplex PCR, yet TCRdb's version contains in-frame clones alone and is incomplete. The sample yields 280,000 or so clones, roughly nine tenths seen once. This TCR was sampled from a woman between 35 and 50 years old who had recovered from COVID-19. The chain couples TRBV29-1 to TRBJ2-3; possibly TRBD1 for D (6 bases). Sequenced sample: PBMCs or T cells enriched from blood (not recorded which). In DNA, the CDR3 is TGCAGCGTTGCAAGGGACAACACAGATACGCAGTATTTT. Its protein product is CSVARDNTDTQYF.